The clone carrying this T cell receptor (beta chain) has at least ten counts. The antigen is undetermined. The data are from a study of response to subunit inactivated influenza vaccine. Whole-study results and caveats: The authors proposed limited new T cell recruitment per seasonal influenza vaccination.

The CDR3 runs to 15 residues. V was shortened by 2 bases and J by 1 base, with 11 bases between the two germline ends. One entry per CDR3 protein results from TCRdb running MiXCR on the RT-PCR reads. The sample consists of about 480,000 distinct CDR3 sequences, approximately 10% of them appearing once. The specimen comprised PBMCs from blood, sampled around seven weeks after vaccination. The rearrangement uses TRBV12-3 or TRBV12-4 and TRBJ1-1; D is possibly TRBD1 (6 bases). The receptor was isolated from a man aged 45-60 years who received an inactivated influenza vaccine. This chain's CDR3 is CASSLRSRGNTEAFF. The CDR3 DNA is TGTGCCAGCAGTTTAAGGAGCAGGGGGAACACTGAAGCTTTCTTT.